A single sample gave rise to the 22 T cell receptor beta chains below, sequenced in a study of CD8+ T cells in alopecia areata. Sample treatment: oral pan-JAK inhibitor, 5-10 mg twice daily. cDNA prepared by RNA extraction and subsequent reverse transcription served as the template for sequencing. Produced via immunoSEQ multiplex PCR; TCRdb's table is partial and in-frame only. The sample has 180,000 or so clones, 40% to 65% seen once. The starting material was CD8+ T cells sorted from blood, obtained around week 53, from a patient treated with tofacitinib. Receptor source: a human donor with alopecia areata.

The genes are TRBV6-1 and TRBJ2-7, with 12 nucleotides matching TRBD1. V lost 4 bases to trimming and J lost 4 bases; unmatched junction nucleotides: 5. This CDR3 region has 15 residues. Germline values: CDR1 MNHNS, CDR2 SASEGT. This CDR3 is CASSGGTGGGYEQYF. The DNA of the CDR3 is TGTGCCAGCAGTGGAGGGACAGGGGGCGGGTACGAGCAGTACTTC.

This chain uses TRBV27 with TRBJ1-1; unclear D gene. Germline CDR1 reads MNHEY; CDR2 reads SMNVEV (reference sequence). V dropped 5 bases and J dropped 5 bases, with 12 bases sitting between them. The CDR3 runs to 13 residues. For the CDR3, the DNA is TGTGCCAGCAGTAACCTCCGGGGAACTGAAGCTTTCTTT. It specifies CASSNLRGTEAFF.

Turning to this clone: The same CDR3 arises from other DNA sequences in this sample as well. The rearrangement links TRBV18 to TRBJ2-3; 7 bases map to TRBD2. Trimming at V came to 2 bases and at J to 3 bases, leaving 8 bases not matched to a gene. Germline CDR1 reads KGHSH; CDR2 reads LQKENI. CDR3 length: 16 residues. CDR3 loop: CASSPRPGGGTDTQYF. DNA of the CDR3: TGTGCCAGCTCACCAAGGCCCGGCGGGGGAACAGATACGCAGTATTTT.

V and J are TRBV5-1 and TRBJ2-7; the match to TRBD1 covers 11 bases. V dropped 0 bases and J dropped 3; count of bases not matched to a gene: 5. CDR3 length equals 16 residues. In germline, CDR1 is SGHRS, CDR2 YFSETQ. This CDR3 is CASSLGRTGGIYEQYF. The DNA for the CDR3 is TGCGCCAGCAGCTTGGGGCGGACAGGGGGCATCTACGAGCAGTACTTC.

This clone has a handful of counts. The chain links TRBV4-1 to TRBJ2-7, with D uncertain. V was cut by 0 bases and J by 0 bases, with 9 bases left in between. Germline CDR1 reads MGHRA; CDR2 reads YSYEKL. This CDR3 has 15 residues. The CDR3 region is CASSQEGGLSYEQYF. The CDR3 region has the DNA TGCGCCAGCAGCCAAGAGGGCGGCCTCTCCTACGAGCAGTACTTC.

V is TRBV30 and J is TRBJ1-2; D not resolved. The CDR3 sequence is 17 residues long. Trimming removed 0 bases from V and 8 bases from J, with 25 bases in between. The germline gives CDR1 GTSNPN, CDR2 SVGIG (reference sequence). CDR3 sequence: CAWSVHGKGRPIWGYTF. CDR3 DNA: TGTGCCTGGAGTGTACATGGGAAGGGAAGACCTATATGGGGCTACACCTTC.

The gene calls are TRBV15 and TRBJ1-5, with D unclear. CDR1 is LNHNV and CDR2 is YYDKDF in the germline V gene (reference sequence). The CDR3 sequence is 13 residues long. Deletions cut 8 bases from V and 0 bases from J, with 8 bases between. CDR3 coding DNA: TGTGCCACCTCTTGGGGTAGCAATCAGCCCCAGCATTTT. Translating gives CATSWGSNQPQHF.

This clone has just a few counts. The same CDR3 can be traced to other DNA sequences in this sample. CDR3: CASSLGYEQYF. The CDR3 nucleotides read TGCGCCAGCAGCTTGGGGTACGAGCAGTACTTC. The chain joins TRBV5-1 to TRBJ2-7; no firm D call. The V gene's germline CDR1 is SGHRS and CDR2 YFSETQ. The length of the CDR3 is 11 residues. The V end was cut by 0 bases, the J end by 4 bases, with 2 bases between.

This clone was seen only a few times. The sample holds other DNA sequences that translate to the same CDR3. The chain employs TRBV18 and TRBJ2-3, with D possibly matching TRBD2 (5 bases). The CDR3 has 14 residues. V lost 1 base, J lost 0 bases, and 5 bases lay in between. Germline loops: CDR1 KGHSH, CDR2 LQKENI. The CDR3 loop reads CASSPRTSTDTQYF. Written as DNA, the CDR3 is TGTGCCAGCTCACCACGGACTAGCACAGATACGCAGTATTTT.

This clone was observed a few times. The chain combines TRBV6-5 with TRBJ1-2; tentative D call: TRBD1 (6 bases). CDR1 and CDR2 from the germline V gene are MNHEY and SVGAGI. This CDR3 is 14 amino acids long. Between the trimmed V and J ends, which lost 2 bases and 5 bases, there was a span of 12 bases. CDR3 in amino acids: CASSYQSGDYGYTF. The CDR3 DNA sequence: TGTGCCAGCAGTTACCAATCAGGGGATTATGGCTACACCTTC.

This clone was picked up a small number of times. The chain links TRBV4-3 to TRBJ2-3, with 9 bases identical to TRBD1. The junction had 5 bases not matched to a gene; V was cut back by 5 bases and J by 2 bases. Germline V gene lookup returns CDR1 LGHNA and CDR2 YSLEER. The CDR3 contains 15 residues. The CDR3 DNA reads TGCGCCAGCAGCTACGGACAGGGGTACACAGATACGCAGTATTTT. Protein: CASSYGQGYTDTQYF.

V and J are TRBV7-2 and TRBJ2-7; weak D call: TRBD1 (5 bases). The germline CDR1 and CDR2 sequences are SGHTA and FQGNSA. V lost 2 bases to trimming and J lost 7 bases, with 12 bases between them. This CDR3 is 13 amino acids long. CDR3 DNA: TGTGCCAGCAGCTTACCCACAGGTGTAGAGCAGTACTTC. Protein sequence: CASSLPTGVEQYF. Using reference TRBV7-2 and TRBJ2-7 for the parts outside the CDR3, the full variable domain is GAGVSQSPSNKVTEKGKDVELRCDPISGHTALYWYRQSLGQGLEFLIYFQGNSAPDKSGLPSDRFSAERTGGSVSTLTIQRTQQEDSAVYLCASSLPTGVEQYFGPGTRLTVT.

This rearrangement joins TRBV25-1 to TRBJ2-2; 8 positions match TRBD1. This CDR3 is built from 16 residues. Germline CDR1 MGHDK, CDR2 SYGVNS. Trimming at V came to 0 bases and at J to 1 base, leaving 1 base not matched to a gene. CDR3 bases: TGTGCCAGCAGTGAATACAGGGGGCTGAACACCGGGGAGCTGTTTTTT. This codes for CASSEYRGLNTGELFF.

On this clone: This specimen includes other DNA sequences encoding the same CDR3. The V gene is TRBV7-3, the J gene TRBJ1-1; TRBD1 might be the D (6 bases). Deletions cut 4 bases from V and 0 bases from J, with 9 bases between. Germline loops: CDR1 SGHTA, CDR2 FQGTGA. CDR3 length equals 14 residues. Here the CDR3 reads CASSSTGMNTEAFF. The DNA for the CDR3 is TGTGCCAGCAGCTCTACAGGGATGAACACTGAAGCTTTCTTT.

V usage is TRBV4-3 and J usage is TRBJ2-5, with D unresolved. Trimming cost V 0 bases and J 2 bases, with 7 bases left between them. The CDR3 has 14 amino acids. Germline assignment: CDR1 LGHNA and CDR2 YSLEER. In DNA form, the CDR3 reads TGCGCCAGCAGCCAAGAAGGAGCTCAAGAGACCCAGTACTTC. This gives the protein CASSQEGAQETQYF.

The gene calls are TRBV7-3 and TRBJ1-1; a weak D match, TRBD1 (5 bases). Germline V gene data show CDR1 as SGHTA and CDR2 as FQGTGA. Deletions cut 4 bases from V and 8 bases from J, with 14 bases between. The CDR3 spans 13 residues. The CDR3 region is CASSWSDGTEAFF. Written as DNA, the CDR3 is TGTGCCAGCAGCTGGTCGGACGGGACCGAAGCTTTCTTT.

This clone is a singleton in its sample. Other DNA sequences of this sample code for an identical CDR3. V gene TRBV13 combines with J gene TRBJ1-6; D may be TRBD1 (6 bases). V lost 3 bases, J lost 4 bases, and 7 bases lay in between. Germline CDR1 is PRHDT and CDR2 is FYEKMQ (reference sequence). The CDR3 has 14 residues. The CDR3 region has the DNA TGTGCCAGCAGCTTCCAGGGGTATAATTCACCCCTCCACTTT. Amino acids: CASSFQGYNSPLHF.

The chain has TRBV6-5 and TRBJ1-2; TRBD1 matches 7 bases. The J segment lost 5 bases and the V segment lost 5 bases, leaving 8 bases of the junction unmatched. The CDR3 runs 14 residues. CDR1 is MNHEY and CDR2 is SVGAGI in the germline V gene. The CDR3 DNA follows: TGTGCCAGCAGTAACGGAGGGGGCCCTTATGGCTACACCTTC. As protein: CASSNGGGPYGYTF.

This clone came up a few times. This rearrangement joins TRBV18 to TRBJ1-6; no firm D call. CDR1 KGHSH and CDR2 LQKENI come from the germline V gene. Deletions cut 4 bases from V and 7 bases from J, with 23 bases between. The CDR3 extends over 18 amino acids. DNA for the CDR3: TGTGCCAGCTCACAAAATACAGAAACATACTCCGCAAATTCACCCCTCCACTTT. This sequence encodes CASSQNTETYSANSPLHF.

The chain uses TRBV5-8 and TRBJ2-3; D not certain. Germline V lookup: CDR1 SGHTS, CDR2 YDEGEE. This CDR3 has 13 amino acids. V gave up 7 bases and J gave up 2 bases, with 11 bases separating them. In DNA form, the CDR3 reads TGTGCCAGCCCAGCCTTCAACACAGATACGCAGTATTTT. It encodes CASPAFNTDTQYF.

This clone has more than one count but fewer than ten. This rearrangement joins TRBV2 to TRBJ2-1; D is possibly TRBD1 or TRBD2 (5 bases each). Looked up from germline, CDR1 is SNHLY and CDR2 is FYNNEI. The CDR3 length is 12 residues. Trimming removed 5 bases at V and 9 bases at J, with 11 bases between. The CDR3 protein is CASSWGSPEQFF. In DNA, the CDR3 is TGTGCCAGCAGTTGGGGGTCACCTGAGCAGTTCTTC.

This clone was seen only once. This sequence joins TRBV18 and TRBJ1-2; no reliable D call. V lost 0 bases and J lost 6, with 8 bases in between. Germline CDR1 is KGHSH and CDR2 is LQKENI. The CDR3 spans 13 residues. Here the CDR3 DNA reads TGTGCCAGCTCACCACCGGAAGGCCATGGCTACACCTTC. It yields the protein CASSPPEGHGYTF.